Listed below are T cell receptor beta chains from one sample, sequenced in a study of cytomegalovirus exposure and HLA in healthy donors. The table came from immunoSEQ multiplex PCR; TCRdb's copy has only in-frame clones and leaves some out. The sample shows around 140,000 clones, 70% to 80% of them seen only once. Specimen: PBMCs. These receptors were obtained from a man between 35 and 55 years old in good health and CMV-seropositive. The CDR3 runs from the conserved cysteine through the conserved F or W. The order of the fields is clone size, J gene, D gene, CDR3 length, V gene, CDR3 DNA, CDR3 protein. The D gene is left open where the match is weak. A row's size may be missing; if present it is once, few, many or a size class.

size: NA; J: TRBJ2-5; D: TRBD2; length: 15; V: TRBV5-1; DNA: TGCGCCAGCAGCTTTGGGGCGGGAGGTGCGGAGACCCAGTACTTC; CDR3: CASSFGAGGAETQYF
size: NA; J: TRBJ2-7; D: TRBD2; length: 15; V: TRBV18; DNA: TGTGCCAGCTCACCGACGGCTAGCGGAAAATACGAGCAGTACTTC; CDR3: CASSPTASGKYEQYF
size: NA; J: TRBJ1-1; D: NA; length: 14; V: TRBV5-1; DNA: TGCGCCAGCAGCCCGGACAGTATGAACACTGAAGCTTTCTTT; CDR3: CASSPDSMNTEAFF
size: NA; J: TRBJ1-1; D: NA; length: 11; V: TRBV20-1; DNA: TGCAGTGCTAGAAATTATCCTGAAGCTTTCTTT; CDR3: CSARNYPEAFF
size: NA; J: TRBJ2-5; D: TRBD1; length: 16; V: TRBV28; DNA: TGTGCCAGCTCCCACGTACTGGACAGGGGGCGTGGGACCCAGTACTTC; CDR3: CASSHVLDRGRGTQYF
size: NA; J: TRBJ1-3; D: NA; length: 13; V: TRBV5-4; DNA: TGTGCCAGCAGCTTGAGGGGTGGTGACACCATATATTTT; CDR3: CASSLRGGDTIYF
size: NA; J: TRBJ2-3; D: TRBD1; length: 14; V: TRBV5-6; DNA: TGTGCCAGCAGCACGGGACAGGGCACAGATACGCAGTATTTT; CDR3: CASSTGQGTDTQYF
size: NA; J: TRBJ2-3; D: NA; length: 12; V: TRBV18; DNA: TGTGCCAGCTCACCAACTACAGATACGCAGTATTTT; CDR3: CASSPTTDTQYF
size: NA; J: TRBJ2-7; D: NA; length: 13; V: TRBV6-6; DNA: TGTGCCAGCAGTTACCCAGGAACCTACGAGCAGTACTTC; CDR3: CASSYPGTYEQYF
size: NA; J: TRBJ2-5; D: TRBD2; length: 11; V: TRBV20-1; DNA: TGCAGTGCGCGGACTAGCGTAGGCCAGTACTTC; CDR3: CSARTSVGQYF
size: NA; J: TRBJ1-5; D: TRBD1; length: 15; V: TRBV7-2; DNA: TGTGCCAGCAGCTTGGTACAGGGGGCGGGGCAGCCCCAGCATTTT; CDR3: CASSLVQGAGQPQHF
size: NA; J: TRBJ2-1; D: TRBD1; length: 13; V: TRBV2; DNA: TGTGCCAGCAGCGGACAGGCGTACAATGAGCAGTTCTTC; CDR3: CASSGQAYNEQFF
size: NA; J: TRBJ2-3; D: NA; length: 16; V: TRBV13; DNA: TGTGCCAGCAGCTCAAACGAGGGAGGACCCACAGATACGCAGTATTTT; CDR3: CASSSNEGGPTDTQYF
size: NA; J: TRBJ2-1; D: TRBD2; length: 14; V: TRBV7-2; DNA: TGTGCCAGCAGCTGGGGGGGGGCCTACAATGAGCAGTTCTTC; CDR3: CASSWGGAYNEQFF
size: NA; J: TRBJ2-7; D: TRBD2; length: 15; V: TRBV4-3; DNA: TGCGCCAGCAGCCAAGTGGCGGGAGTCTTGTACGAGCAGTACTTC; CDR3: CASSQVAGVLYEQYF
size: few; J: TRBJ1-2; D: NA; length: 11; V: TRBV20-1; DNA: TGCAGTGCAACCGGGGTCCGCGGCTACACCTTC; CDR3: CSATGVRGYTF
size: few; J: TRBJ1-1; D: NA; length: 15; V: TRBV28; DNA: TGTGCCAGCAGTTTACCCCAGGTGATAAACACTGAAGCTTTCTTT; CDR3: CASSLPQVINTEAFF
size: NA; J: TRBJ1-1; D: NA; length: 12; V: TRBV7-6; DNA: TGTGCCAGCAGTCCCGCCCCAGGTGAAGCTTTCTTT; CDR3: CASSPAPGEAFF
size: NA; J: TRBJ2-1; D: NA; length: 14; V: TRBV9; DNA: TGTGCCAGCAGCCCGTTCGGACAAATCAATGAGCAGTTCTTC; CDR3: CASSPFGQINEQFF
size: NA; J: TRBJ1-1; D: TRBD1; length: 14; V: TRBV19; DNA: TGTGCCAGTAGTTTTAGACAGGGGGCGGCTGAAGCTTTCTTT; CDR3: CASSFRQGAAEAFF
size: NA; J: TRBJ1-2; D: TRBD1; length: 13; V: TRBV7-2; DNA: TGTGCCAGCAGCGCGCGACAGGGGAATGGCTACACCTTC; CDR3: CASSARQGNGYTF
size: NA; J: TRBJ1-2; D: NA; length: 14; V: TRBV5-1; DNA: TGCGCCAGCAGCCCTGGCGGCGGGAGCGGTGGCTACACCTTC; CDR3: CASSPGGGSGGYTF
size: NA; J: TRBJ2-7; D: TRBD2; length: 16; V: TRBV7-8; DNA: TGTGCCAGCAGCTTACGTGCAGCGGGAGAGGAACACGAGCAGTACTTC; CDR3: CASSLRAAGEEHEQYF
size: NA; J: TRBJ1-1; D: TRBD1; length: 15; V: TRBV7-9; DNA: TGTGCCAGCAGCCTCCGGACAGGGGGCAACTCTGAAGCTTTCTTT; CDR3: CASSLRTGGNSEAFF